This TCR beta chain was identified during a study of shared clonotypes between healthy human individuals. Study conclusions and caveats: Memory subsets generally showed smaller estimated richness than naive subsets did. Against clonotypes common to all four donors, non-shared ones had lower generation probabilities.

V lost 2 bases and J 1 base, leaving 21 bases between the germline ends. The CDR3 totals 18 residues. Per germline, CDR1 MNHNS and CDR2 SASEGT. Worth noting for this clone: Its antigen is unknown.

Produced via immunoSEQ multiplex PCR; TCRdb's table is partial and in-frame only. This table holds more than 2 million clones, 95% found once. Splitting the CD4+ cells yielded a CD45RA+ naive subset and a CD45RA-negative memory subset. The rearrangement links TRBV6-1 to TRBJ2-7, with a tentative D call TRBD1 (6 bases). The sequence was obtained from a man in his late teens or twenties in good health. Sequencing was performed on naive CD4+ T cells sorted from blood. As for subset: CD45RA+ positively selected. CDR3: CASSEFPQTGTRSYEQYF. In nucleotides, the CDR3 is TGTGCCAGCAGTGAATTCCCTCAAACCGGGACACGATCCTACGAGCAGTACTTC.